What follows describes a single TCR beta chain. Its antigen is not identified. This sample stems from a study of T cell responses to AZD1222 COVID-19 vaccine. Study-wide results and caveats: Among the donors, most were white British and more were female, and clonal diversity was possibly underestimated. Epitopes outside B.1.351 and B.1.1.7 mutated regions reportedly drew nearly half of spike TCRs. Spike-specific TCR breadth rose after two AZD1222 doses, and depth rose as well. AZD1222 recipients seropositive at baseline numbered only six.

The CDR3 runs to 17 residues. Germline V gives CDR1 SGHRS, CDR2 YFSETQ. V lost 4 bases, J lost 3 bases, and 9 bases stayed unmatched. This table comes from immunoSEQ multiplex PCR, and its TCRdb copy is limited to in-frame clones, with some not included. Here the sample spans some 120,000 clones, approximately 93% being singletons. The chain combines TRBV5-1 with TRBJ2-2, with 10 bases aligning to TRBD1. Material: peripheral blood, obtained on day 0 of AZD1222 vaccination. The TCR sequence derives from an adult in good health. The CDR3 bases are TGCGCCAGCAGCCGAGGGTTCGGGACAGGGGACACCGGGGAGCTGTTTTTT. Translating it yields CASSRGFGTGDTGELFF.